This TCR beta chain was sequenced for a study of control samples from healthy donors and cancer patients (dated by TCRdb to between 2020 and 2021). To prepare the library, the immunoSEQ multiplex PCR assay was applied. TCRdb carries this immuneACCESS record with in-frame sequences only. Its versions omit some clonotypes, under half of them owing to an unresolved V gene in the studies checked, with the rest unexplained. For this sample there are tens of thousands of clones; less than 95% appear just once. Clones ranked in the top ten supply 2.5% to 3% of the sample. A remark on this clone: Its antigen remains undetermined. Base qualities are not provided; no much larger clone lies one nucleotide away.

V is shortened by 3 bases, J by 3 bases, and the region joining them spans 6 bases. CDR1 SGHAT and CDR2 FQDESV were looked up in the germline V gene (reference sequence). The CDR3 runs 12 amino acids, cysteine and phenylalanine included. Only the CDR3 DNA stays, 36 bases, in frame from base 1. This clonotype was sampled from a woman aged 25 to 39 in good health. Recombination linked TRBV11-1 to TRBJ2-7, with the D gene uncertain. The specimen was blood. The CDR3: CASSLDGYEQYF. The nucleotide sequence reads TGTGCCAGCAGCTTGGACGGCTACGAGCAGTACTTC.